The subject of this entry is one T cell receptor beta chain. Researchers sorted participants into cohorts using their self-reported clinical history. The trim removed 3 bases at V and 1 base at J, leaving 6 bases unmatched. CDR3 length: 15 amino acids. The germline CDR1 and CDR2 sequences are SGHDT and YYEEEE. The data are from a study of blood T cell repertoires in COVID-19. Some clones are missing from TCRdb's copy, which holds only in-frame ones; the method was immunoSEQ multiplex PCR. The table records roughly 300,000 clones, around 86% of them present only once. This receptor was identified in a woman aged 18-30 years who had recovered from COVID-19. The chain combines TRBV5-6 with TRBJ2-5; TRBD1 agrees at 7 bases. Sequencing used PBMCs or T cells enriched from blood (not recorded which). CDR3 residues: CASSSLQGFQETQYF. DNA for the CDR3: TGTGCCAGCAGCTCGTTACAGGGGTTCCAAGAGACCCAGTACTTC.